This TCR beta chain was profiled in a study of blood T cell repertoires in COVID-19. Turning to the study itself: Acute and convalescent COVID-19 samples came from the United States, Italy and Spain. T cells, B-cell-depleted T cells, or PBMCs supplied cDNA or gDNA.

This clone appeared a few times. The junction and the germline gene differ at one end; a read error may be behind it. Recruited during active infection, patients (from Seattle) were subsequently followed longitudinally. Germline assignment: CDR1 MNHEY and CDR2 SVGAGI. CDR3 length: 11 amino acids. Profiling relied on immunoSEQ multiplex PCR, and the TCRdb table lists in-frame clones only, not all of them. The sample has some 190,000 clones; 82% are singletons. The gene calls are TRBV6-5 and TRBJ1-2; D gene ambiguous. Sequencing used peripheral blood. The sequence was collected from a woman in her sixties or seventies with COVID-19, enrolled during active disease. DNA of the CDR3: TGTGCCAGCAGTGACTCTATGGGCTACACCTTC. It encodes CASSDSMGYTF.